Given below is one T cell receptor (beta chain) in context. This clonotype was found many times. No antigen is known for it. No qualities accompany the bases; no much larger clone lies one base away. V loses 7 bases, J loses 2 bases, and the germline ends lie 9 bases apart. The CDR3, cysteine through phenylalanine, is 13 amino acids long. CDR3 DNA only is kept here, 39 bases in frame from base 1. CDR1 and CDR2 are drawn from the germline V gene: SGDLS, YYNGEE. This record belongs to a study of CD8 T cells in ankylosing spondylitis (TCRdb year 2017). Looking at the study overall: To find TCR variants linked to disease, the study profiled T cell receptor beta repertoires in ankylosing spondylitis patients and healthy donors. Peripheral blood samples were taken, and synovial fluid was additionally collected from ankylosing spondylitis patients. The full study cohort was made up of 20 to 25 ankylosing spondylitis patients and roughly 98 healthy donors. Overall results and qualifications from the work: The disease-linked clones were reported to be significantly enriched in matched synovial fluid samples from ankylosing spondylitis patients. The disease-linked clones had a CD8+ phenotype and were found at relatively low frequencies in peripheral blood. Blood from ankylosing spondylitis patients appeared to be characterized by a TCR beta motif made up of about 8 highly homologous amino acid variants. Some motif variants were previously reported in synovial fluid and blood of reactive arthritis patients, suggesting common disease-initiation mechanisms.

TCRdb lists the instrument as Illumina HiSeq 2500. Quantitative 5'-RACE with molecular barcodes was the method used to prepare the TCR beta libraries. The study's own analysis went as follows. Disease-linked TCR variants were identified with a new computational method built on a probabilistic model of VDJ rearrangement. TCRdb took the public reads, trimmed them with fastp at Q25, ran MiXCR for clone calling and kept in-frame beta chains. Every CDR3 protein is listed once, alongside the most common genes and DNA of its rows. TCRdb assigned the V and J calls; the authors' analysis was not used. This sample comprises more than 5,500 distinct CDR3 sequences, roughly 2.9% of them detected only once. The ten largest clones add up to 37% of the sample.

Sequenced input: blood, either unsorted or a sorted T cell fraction (not recorded which). This sequence uses TRBV9 and TRBJ2-2; the D gene is perhaps TRBD1, from 6 matching bases. The receptor comes from a female donor with ankylosing spondylitis or in good health (not recorded which). The sequenced DNA is TGTGCCAGCTTACAGGGAAACACCGGGGAGCTGTTTTTT. The encoded protein is CASLQGNTGELFF.